This TCR beta chain was observed in a study of CD8 T cells in Susac syndrome. Germline V gene lookup returns CDR1 GTSNPN and CDR2 SVGIG (reference sequence). This CDR3 has 13 amino acids. Trimming pared 4 bases from V and 9 bases from J, leaving 13 bases between. Random hexamers served to reverse transcribe about 0.45 to 1 ug RNA. TCRdb called the immunoSEQ multiplex PCR reads again in MiXCR, with one record for every CDR3 protein. The sample yields some 130,000 distinct CDR3 sequences, around nine tenths seen once. The sequence was obtained from a human donor with multiple sclerosis. The chain joins TRBV30 to TRBJ1-6; D gene unclear. The sequencing input was CD8+ T cells from PBMCs. The CDR3: CAWTGEGISPLHF. CDR3 nucleotide sequence: TGTGCCTGGACAGGAGAAGGGATTTCACCCCTCCACTTT. Full variable domain (missing parts from reference TRBV30 and TRBJ1-6): SQTIHQWPATLVQPVGSPLSLECTVEGTSNPNLYWYRQAAGRGLQLLFYSVGIGQISSEVPQNLSASRPQDRQFILSSKKLLLSDSGFYLCAWTGEGISPLHFGNGTRLTVT.